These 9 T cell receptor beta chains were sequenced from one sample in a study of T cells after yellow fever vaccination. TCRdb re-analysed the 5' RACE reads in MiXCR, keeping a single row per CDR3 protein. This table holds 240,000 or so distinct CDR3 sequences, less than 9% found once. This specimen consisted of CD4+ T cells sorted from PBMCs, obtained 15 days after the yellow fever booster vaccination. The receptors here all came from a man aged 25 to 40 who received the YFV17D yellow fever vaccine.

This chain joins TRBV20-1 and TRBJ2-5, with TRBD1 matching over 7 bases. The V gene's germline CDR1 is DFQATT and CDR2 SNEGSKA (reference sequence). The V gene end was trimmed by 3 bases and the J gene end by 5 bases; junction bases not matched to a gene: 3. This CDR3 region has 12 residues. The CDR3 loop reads CSASGQVETQYF. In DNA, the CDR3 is TGCAGTGCTAGCGGACAGGTGGAGACCCAGTACTTC.

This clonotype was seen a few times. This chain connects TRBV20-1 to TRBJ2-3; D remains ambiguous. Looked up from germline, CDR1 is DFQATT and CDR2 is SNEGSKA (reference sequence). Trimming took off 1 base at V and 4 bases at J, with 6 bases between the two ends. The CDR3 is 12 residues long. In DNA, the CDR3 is TGCAGTGCTAGAGGGGTAGCAGATACGCAGTATTTT. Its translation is CSARGVADTQYF.

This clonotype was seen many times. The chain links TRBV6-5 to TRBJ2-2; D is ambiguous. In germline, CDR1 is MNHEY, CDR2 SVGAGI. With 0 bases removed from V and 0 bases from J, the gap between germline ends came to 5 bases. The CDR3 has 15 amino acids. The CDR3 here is CASSYSQTNTGELFF. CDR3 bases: TGTGCCAGCAGTTACTCCCAGACGAACACCGGGGAGCTGTTTTTT.

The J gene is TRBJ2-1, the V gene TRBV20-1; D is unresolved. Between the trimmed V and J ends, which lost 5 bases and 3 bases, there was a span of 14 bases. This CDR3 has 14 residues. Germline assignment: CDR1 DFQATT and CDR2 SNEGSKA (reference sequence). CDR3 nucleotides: TGCAGTGCTTCTGGTCAGAACGTCTACAATGAGCAGTTCTTC. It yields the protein CSASGQNVYNEQFF.

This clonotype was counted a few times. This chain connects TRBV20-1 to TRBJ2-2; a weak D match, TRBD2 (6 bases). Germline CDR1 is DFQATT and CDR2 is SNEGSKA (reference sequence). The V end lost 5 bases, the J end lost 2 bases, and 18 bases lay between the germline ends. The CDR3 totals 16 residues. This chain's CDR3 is CSAVFGGHRNTGELFF. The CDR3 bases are TGCAGTGCTGTCTTCGGAGGGCACCGAAACACCGGGGAGCTGTTTTTT.

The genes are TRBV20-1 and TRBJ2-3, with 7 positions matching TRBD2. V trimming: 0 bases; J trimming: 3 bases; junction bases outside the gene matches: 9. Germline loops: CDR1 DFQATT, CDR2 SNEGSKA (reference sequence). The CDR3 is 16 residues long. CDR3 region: CSARDGSGLLTDTQYF. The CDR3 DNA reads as TGCAGTGCTAGAGATGGTTCGGGACTACTAACAGATACGCAGTATTTT.

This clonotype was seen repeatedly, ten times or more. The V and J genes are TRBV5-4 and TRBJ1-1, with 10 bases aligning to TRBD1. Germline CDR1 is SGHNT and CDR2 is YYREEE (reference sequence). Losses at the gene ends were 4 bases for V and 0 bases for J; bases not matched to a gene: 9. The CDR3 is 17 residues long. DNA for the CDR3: TGTGCCAGCAGCAAGCCGGGACAGGGGCTTTTGAACACTGAAGCTTTCTTT. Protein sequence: CASSKPGQGLLNTEAFF.

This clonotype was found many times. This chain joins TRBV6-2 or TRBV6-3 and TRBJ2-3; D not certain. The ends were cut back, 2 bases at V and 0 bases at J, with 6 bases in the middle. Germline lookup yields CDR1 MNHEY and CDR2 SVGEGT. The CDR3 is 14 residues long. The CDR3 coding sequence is TGTGCCAGCAGTTACCTTGACAGCACAGATACGCAGTATTTT. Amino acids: CASSYLDSTDTQYF.

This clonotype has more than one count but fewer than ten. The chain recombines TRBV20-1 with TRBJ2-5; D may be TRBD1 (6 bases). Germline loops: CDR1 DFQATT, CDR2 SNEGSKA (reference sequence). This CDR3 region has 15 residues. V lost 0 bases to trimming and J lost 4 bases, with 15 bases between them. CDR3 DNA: TGCAGTGCTAGAGATTGGTCAGGGGTGGGAGAGACCCAGTACTTC. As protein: CSARDWSGVGETQYF.